Each of the 10 T cell receptor beta chains below was sequenced from the same sample in a study of cytomegalovirus exposure and HLA in healthy donors (dated by TCRdb to about 2017). Preparation of the library involved the immunoSEQ multiplex PCR assay. The multiplex PCR relied on a mix of 60 forward primers for TCR Vbeta segments and 13 reverse primers for TCR Jbeta segments. TCRdb's version of the immuneACCESS table is confined to in-frame rearrangements and falls short of the full clone set. An unresolved V gene accounts for under half of the shortfall where checked; the remainder is of unknown origin. Recorded for this sample are about 130,000 clones; roughly 80% of them occurred a single time. The leading ten clones occupy around 8.1% of the sample. Sequenced material: PBMCs. The receptors shown here come from a woman aged 45 to 65 in good health and CMV-seropositive.

To note about this clone: A junction end diverges from the germline sequence, so it may reflect a read error. The CDR3 region is CSSSLAQTNYGYTF. The DNA of the CDR3 is TGTTCCAGCAGCTTAGCACAGACTAACTATGGCTACACCTTC. The rearrangement uses TRBV7-9 and TRBJ1-2; D remains unclear. The CDR3 is made up of 14 amino acids. The germline CDR1 and CDR2 sequences are SEHNR and FQNEAQ (reference sequence).

The gene calls are TRBV9 and TRBJ2-1; perhaps TRBD1 as D (6 bases). The V and J ends lost 0 bases and 0 bases respectively, with 7 bases between them. This CDR3 is 15 amino acids long. The germline V gene encodes CDR1 SGDLS and CDR2 YYNGEE. CDR3 coding DNA: TGTGCCAGCAGCGTAGAGGGGGACTCCTACAATGAGCAGTTCTTC. This sequence encodes CASSVEGDSYNEQFF.

The count of this clone is one. The V and J genes are TRBV21-1 and TRBJ1-1; the table's D call, TRBD1, has no DNA check behind it. TRBV21-1 is listed as a pseudogene. This CDR3 comprises 15 residues. This CDR3 is CASSKEGQGGTEAFF. CDR3 nucleotide sequence: TGTGCCAGCAGCAAAGAGGGACAGGGGGGCACTGAAGCTTTCTTT.

V and J are TRBV5-1 and TRBJ2-1, with 14 bases that match TRBD2. Germline lookup yields CDR1 SGHRS and CDR2 YFSETQ. The CDR3 length is 17 residues. The V and J ends lost 4 bases and 8 bases, in that order; junction bases with no gene match: 11. CDR3 region: CASSGGLAGESKHEQFF. The CDR3 nucleotides read TGCGCCAGCAGCGGGGGACTAGCGGGAGAGTCAAAGCATGAGCAGTTCTTC.

The chain uses TRBV4-1 and TRBJ2-5; D uncertain. TRBJ2-7 matches the DNA end more closely, so the J call is doubtful. This CDR3 has 17 residues. Per germline, CDR1 MGHRA and CDR2 YSYEKL. CDR3: CASSQDLERPMSYEQYF. The CDR3 nucleotides read TGCGCCAGCAGCCAAGATCTAGAGCGTCCCATGTCCTACGAGCAGTACTTC.

The V gene is TRBV5-1, the J gene TRBJ2-1; TRBD1 might be the D (6 bases). This CDR3 region has 16 residues. V lost 0 bases and J 5 bases, leaving 15 bases between the germline ends. CDR1 is SGHRS, CDR2 YFSETQ, per germline. The CDR3 here is CASSLASDSLDNEQFF. The CDR3 bases are TGCGCCAGCAGCTTGGCCTCGGACAGTTTGGACAATGAGCAGTTCTTC.

The chain links TRBV11-2 to TRBJ2-3; a possible D gene is TRBD1 (5 bases). Per the germline V gene, CDR1 is SGHAT and CDR2 is FQNNGV. The CDR3 contains 15 residues. V lost 4 bases to trimming and J lost 3 bases, with 14 bases between them. This CDR3 reads CASSWFYRPTDTQYF. DNA for the CDR3: TGTGCCAGCAGCTGGTTTTACAGGCCAACAGATACGCAGTATTTT.

The genes are TRBV7-2 and TRBJ1-1; D gene unclear. Germline CDR1 is SGHTA and CDR2 is FQGNSA. CDR3 length: 15 residues. The ends were cut back, 5 bases at V and 4 bases at J, with 17 bases in the middle. The CDR3 DNA reads TGTGCCAGCAGCGCCACTACCGACGGGGTCACTGAAGCTTTCTTT. Translation gives CASSATTDGVTEAFF.

The chain employs TRBV4-1 and TRBJ2-7; the D gene is possibly TRBD1 (5 bases). CDR1 and CDR2 (germline): MGHRA, YSYEKL. V was clipped by 4 bases and J by 2 bases, with 15 bases between them. CDR3 length: 15 amino acids. The CDR3 sequence is CASSRGQGIPYEQYF. The CDR3 nucleotides are TGCGCCAGCAGCCGTGGGCAGGGTATTCCCTACGAGCAGTACTTC.

The chain joins TRBV5-1 to TRBJ2-7; D is perhaps TRBD1 (5 bases). The germline CDR1 and CDR2 sequences are SGHRS and YFSETQ. The CDR3 has 15 amino acids. The germline V and J ends were trimmed by 0 bases and 2 bases, with 12 bases remaining between them. Here the CDR3 DNA reads TGCGCCAGCAGCTTGGGGGCAGGGTCCCCCTACGAGCAGTACTTC. It translates to CASSLGAGSPYEQYF.